A single T cell receptor (beta chain) is shown here with its context. Its cognate antigen is unknown. The data derive from a study of Ad26.COV2.S vaccination and SARS-CoV-2 variants. Study-level information: Donor was in the COV1001 Ad26.COV2.S trial arm. Study-wide results and caveats: People given the vaccine had a wider spike-specific TCR breadth than placebo recipients did.

Per germline, CDR1 LGHDT and CDR2 YNNKEL (reference sequence). V lost 0 bases and J 4 bases, leaving 12 bases between the germline ends. The CDR3 is made up of 15 amino acids. Treatment defined: about 20 received Ad26.COV2.S at low or high dose, single or two shots; roughly five received placebo; per-sample allocation not given. Sampling was done on day 63 after the first vaccine or placebo injection. TCRdb keeps only in-frame clones here, not all; method: immunoSEQ multiplex PCR. The sample includes some 640,000 clones, roughly 90% of them seen just once. Sequencing used peripheral blood, obtained in a trial of Ad26.COV2.S vaccine versus placebo. The chain links TRBV3-1 (or the pseudogene TRBV3-2) to TRBJ1-2, with D hard to call. The sequence was collected from a person between 18 and 65 years old who received the Ad26.COV2.S COVID-19 vaccine or a placebo. In DNA, the CDR3 is TGTGCCAGCAGCCAAGACCTGGGCGAGGGCTATGGCTACACCTTC. It codes for CASSQDLGEGYGYTF.